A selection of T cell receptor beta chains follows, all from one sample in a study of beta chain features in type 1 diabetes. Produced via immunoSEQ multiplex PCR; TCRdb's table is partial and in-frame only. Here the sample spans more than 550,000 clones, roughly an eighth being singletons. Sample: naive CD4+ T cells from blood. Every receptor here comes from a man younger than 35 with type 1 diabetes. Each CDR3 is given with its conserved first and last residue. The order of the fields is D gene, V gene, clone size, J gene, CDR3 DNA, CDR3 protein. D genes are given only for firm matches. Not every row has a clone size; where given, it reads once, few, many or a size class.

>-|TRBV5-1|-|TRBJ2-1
TGCGCCAGCAGCTTGGCCACAGGCTCCTACAATGAGCAGTTCTTC
CASSLATGSYNEQFF
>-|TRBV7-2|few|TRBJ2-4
TGTGCCAGCAGCCCCGGTATGGGCAGGGGAAGAGGAAACATTCAGTACTTC
CASSPGMGRGRGNIQYF
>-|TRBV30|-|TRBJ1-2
TGTGCCTGGAGTGAGCTAGGCAGGGGAAACTATGGCTACACCTTC
CAWSELGRGNYGYTF
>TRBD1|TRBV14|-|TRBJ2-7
TGTGCCAGCAGCCAGAATACAGGGGCTTCAGGCGAGCAGTACTTC
CASSQNTGASGEQYF
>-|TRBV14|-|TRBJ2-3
TGTGCCAGCAGACCTCCGGGACCATACACAGATACGCAGTATTTT
CASRPPGPYTDTQYF
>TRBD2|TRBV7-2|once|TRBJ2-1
TGTGCCAGCAGCGGTAGCGGGAGCTCCTACAATGAGCAGTTCTTC
CASSGSGSSYNEQFF
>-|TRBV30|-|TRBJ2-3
TGTGCCTGGAGTGTGTCCAGCACAGATACGCAGTATTTT
CAWSVSSTDTQYF
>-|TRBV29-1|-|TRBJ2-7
TGCAGCGTTGAGCAGGGGCCTTCCTACGAGCAGTACTTC
CSVEQGPSYEQYF
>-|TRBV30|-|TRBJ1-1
TGTGCCTTCCTCGGACGGGTCGCTAACACTGAAGCTTTCTTT
CAFLGRVANTEAFF
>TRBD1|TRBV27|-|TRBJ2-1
TGTGCCAGCAGTTCTCTAACCGGGACAGGGCAAAGACTCTACAATGAGCAGTTCTTC
CASSSLTGTGQRLYNEQFF
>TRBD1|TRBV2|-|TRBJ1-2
TGTGCCAGCAGGGGACAGAATAACTATGGCTACACCTTC
CASRGQNNYGYTF
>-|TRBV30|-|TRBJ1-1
TGTGCCTGGTCCAATCAGGGTTACACTGAAGCTTTCTTT
CAWSNQGYTEAFF
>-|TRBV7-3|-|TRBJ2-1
TGTGCCAGCAGCTTAAGACCGGGACGGGACTACAATGAGCAGTTCTTC
CASSLRPGRDYNEQFF
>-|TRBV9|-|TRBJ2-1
TGTGCCAGCAGCGTAGCTTCCAGCGCTGAGCAGTTCTTC
CASSVASSAEQFF
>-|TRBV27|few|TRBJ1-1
TGTGCCAGCAGTTTATCAATGGAGTGGACTGAAGCTTTCTTT
CASSLSMEWTEAFF
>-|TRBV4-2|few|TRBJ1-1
TGTGCCAGCAGCCAAGACAGGGCTGGAGAAGCTTTCTTT
CASSQDRAGEAFF
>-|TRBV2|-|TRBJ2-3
TGTGCCAGCCAACGGAGAGGGGGCACAGATACGCAGTATTTT
CASQRRGGTDTQYF
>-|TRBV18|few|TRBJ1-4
TGTGCCAGCTCACCACGACAGCGTAATGAAAAACTGTTTTTT
CASSPRQRNEKLFF
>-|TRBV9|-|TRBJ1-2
TGTGCCAGCAGCGTTGATACTACGGGCTATGGCTACACCTTC
CASSVDTTGYGYTF
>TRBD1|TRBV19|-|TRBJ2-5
TGTGCCAGTAGTGCCGGCTGGCGGACAGGGGAGGAGACCCAGTACTTC
CASSAGWRTGEETQYF
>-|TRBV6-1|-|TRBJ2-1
TGTGCCAGCAGGAATCCGGGACTGGGAAACAATGAGCAGTTCTTC
CASRNPGLGNNEQFF
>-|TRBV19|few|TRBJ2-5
TGTGCCAGTAGTATTTCTCGAGCAGAGACCCAGTACTTC
CASSISRAETQYF
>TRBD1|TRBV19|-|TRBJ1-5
TGTGCCAGTAGAATGACAGGGGCGTCGGGTCAGCCCCAGCATTTT
CASRMTGASGQPQHF
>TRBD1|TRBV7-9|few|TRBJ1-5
TGTGCCAGCAGCTATGGACAGGTCAATCAGCCCCAGCATTTT
CASSYGQVNQPQHF
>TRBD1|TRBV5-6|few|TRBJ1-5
TGTGCCAGCAGCCAACGCAGGGGGAGCAATCAGCCCCAGCATTTT
CASSQRRGSNQPQHF
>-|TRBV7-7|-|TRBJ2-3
TGTGCTAGCAGCTTATCGCCTAGCGCCACCACAGATACGCAGTATTTT
CASSLSPSATTDTQYF
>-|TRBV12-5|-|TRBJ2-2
TGTGCTAGTGGTTTGGTAGGGCGAGGAAAGCTGTTTTTT
CASGLVGRGKLFF
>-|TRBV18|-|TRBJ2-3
TGTGCCAGCTCACCAAATCGGATAATCACAGATACGCAGTATTTT
CASSPNRIITDTQYF
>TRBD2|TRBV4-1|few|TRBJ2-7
TGCGCCAGCAGCCCCCGGGAGCGGGGTACTGCCTACGAGCAGTACTTC
CASSPRERGTAYEQYF
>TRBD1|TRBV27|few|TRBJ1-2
TGTGCCAGCAGCGACAGGGGCATTGGCTACACCTTC
CASSDRGIGYTF
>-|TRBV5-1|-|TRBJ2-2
TGCGCCAGCAGCGCCGGCACATCGAACACCGGGGAGCTGTTTTTT
CASSAGTSNTGELFF
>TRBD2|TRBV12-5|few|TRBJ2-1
TGTGCTAGTGGTTTCGGGACTAGCGGGATGAGCTCCTACAATGAGCAGTTCTTC
CASGFGTSGMSSYNEQFF
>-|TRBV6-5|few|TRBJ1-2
TGTGCCAGCAGCCGGACTGCATATGGCTACACCTTC
CASSRTAYGYTF
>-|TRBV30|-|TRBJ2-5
TGTGCCTGGAGTTGGGACGTAGGGACCCAGTACTTC
CAWSWDVGTQYF
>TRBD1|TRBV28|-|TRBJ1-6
TGTGCCAGCAGCCGGACCGGGACAGGGAATTCACCCCTCCACTTT
CASSRTGTGNSPLHF
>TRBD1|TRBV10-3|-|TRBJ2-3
TGTGCCATCAGTGAGGGACAGGGGGCAGATACGCAGTATTTT
CAISEGQGADTQYF
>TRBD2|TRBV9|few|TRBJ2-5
TGTGCCAGCAGCTCGAGCGGGGGGCACCAAGAGACCCAGTACTTC
CASSSSGGHQETQYF
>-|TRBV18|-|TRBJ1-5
TGTGCCAGCTCACCAGGGAATCAGCCCCAGCATTTT
CASSPGNQPQHF
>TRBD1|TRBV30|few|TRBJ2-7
TGTGCCTGGAGTTCGACAGGGGGGAGGTACGAGCAGTACTTC
CAWSSTGGRYEQYF
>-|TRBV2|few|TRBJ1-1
TGTGCCAGCAGAATGACAGCGAACACTGAAGCTTTCTTT
CASRMTANTEAFF
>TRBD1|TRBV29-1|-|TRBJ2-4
TGCAGCGTTGAGGGAAGACAGGGAGCCAAAAACATTCAGTACTTC
CSVEGRQGAKNIQYF
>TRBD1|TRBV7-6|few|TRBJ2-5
TGTGCCAGCAGCTTCGGACAGGGATCGCAAGAGACCCAGTACTTC
CASSFGQGSQETQYF
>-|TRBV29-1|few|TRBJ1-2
TGCAGCGTTCGGAAAGCTACTAACTATGGCTACACCTTC
CSVRKATNYGYTF
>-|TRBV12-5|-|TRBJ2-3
TGTGCTAGTGGCTGGGGGGCCCTCACAGATACGCAGTATTTT
CASGWGALTDTQYF